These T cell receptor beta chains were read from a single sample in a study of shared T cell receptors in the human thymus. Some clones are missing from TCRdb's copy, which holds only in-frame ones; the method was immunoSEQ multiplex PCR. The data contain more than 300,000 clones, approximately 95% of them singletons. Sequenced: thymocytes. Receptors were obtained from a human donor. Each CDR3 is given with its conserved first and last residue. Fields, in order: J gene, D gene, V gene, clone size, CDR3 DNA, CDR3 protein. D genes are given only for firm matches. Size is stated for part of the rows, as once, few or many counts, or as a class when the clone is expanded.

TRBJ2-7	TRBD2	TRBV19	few	TGTGCCAGGATACTAGCGGGAGCCTACGAGCAGTACTTC	CARILAGAYEQYF
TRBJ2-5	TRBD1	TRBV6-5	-	TGTGCTAGTGGACAGGACCAAGAGACCCAGTACTTC	CASGQDQETQYF
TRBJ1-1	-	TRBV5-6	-	TGTGCCAGCAGCATATACAGGGAGAGAGAAGCTTTCTTT	CASSIYREREAFF
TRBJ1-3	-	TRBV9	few	TGTGCCAGCAGCGTAGCTGTGGGCAGGGCTGGAAACACCATATATTTT	CASSVAVGRAGNTIYF
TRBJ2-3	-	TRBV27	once	TGTGCCAGCATTGGGGAACGCACAGATACGCAGTATTTT	CASIGERTDTQYF
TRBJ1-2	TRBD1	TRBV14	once	TGTGCCAGCAGCCAACGTATTGGGACAGATTATGGCTACACCTTC	CASSQRIGTDYGYTF
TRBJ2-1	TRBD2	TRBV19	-	TGTGCCAGTAGTATCGGAACTAGCGGGAGAACCTACAATGAGCAGTTCTTC	CASSIGTSGRTYNEQFF
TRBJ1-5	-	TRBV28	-	TGTGCCAGCAGTTTGTGGTTTGTGATAGATCGGGGTGGTGGGCAGCCCCAGCATTTT	CASSLWFVIDRGGGQPQHF
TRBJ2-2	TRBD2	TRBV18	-	TGTGCCAGCTCCCCAGGGAGCGGGAGGGAACCCGGGGAGCTGTTTTTT	CASSPGSGREPGELFF
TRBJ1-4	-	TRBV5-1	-	TGCGCCAGCAGCATGTTTAAGGGGGGATCCTCTGGTGAAAAACTGTTTTTT	CASSMFKGGSSGEKLFF
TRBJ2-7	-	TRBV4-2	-	TGTGCCAGCAGCCAACCCCGTAGGGGGAGCTCCTACGAGCAGTACTTC	CASSQPRRGSSYEQYF
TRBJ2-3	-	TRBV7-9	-	TGTGCCAGCAGCTTATCGAGGGTTGTGCGCGGAGGAGATACGCAGTATTTT	CASSLSRVVRGGDTQYF
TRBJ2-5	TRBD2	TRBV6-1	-	TGTGCCAGCAGTGAAGCCCCGGCTAGCGGGCACCAAGAGACCCAGTACTTC	CASSEAPASGHQETQYF
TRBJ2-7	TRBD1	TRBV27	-	TGTGCCAGCACCTCTCGACAGGGGAGAGCTAACGAGCAGTACTTC	CASTSRQGRANEQYF
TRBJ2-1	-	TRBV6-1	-	TGTGCCAGCAGGGGGTTAGGGTCCTACAATGAGCAGTTCTTC	CASRGLGSYNEQFF
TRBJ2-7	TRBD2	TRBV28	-	TGTGCCAGCAGTTTGGAGCGGGGGACCTACGAGCAGTACTTC	CASSLERGTYEQYF
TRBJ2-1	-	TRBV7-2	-	TGTGCCAGCAGCAACCGACTGGCCTCCTACAATGAGCAGTTCTTC	CASSNRLASYNEQFF
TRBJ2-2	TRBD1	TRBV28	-	TGTGCCAGCCGGTCCTTTGGGACAGGGGATGTCGGGGAGCTGTTTTTT	CASRSFGTGDVGELFF
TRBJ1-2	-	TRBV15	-	TGTGCCACCAGCAGAGATAAGGATGGCTACACCTTC	CATSRDKDGYTF
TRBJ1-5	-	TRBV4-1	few	TGCGCCAGCAGCCAAGATAAAGGGTATAGCAATCAGCCCCAGCATTTT	CASSQDKGYSNQPQHF
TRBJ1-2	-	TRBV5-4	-	TGTGCCAGCAGCTTGGCAGGGGTCTATGGCTACACCTTC	CASSLAGVYGYTF
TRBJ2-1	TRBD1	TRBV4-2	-	TGTGCCAGCAGCCAAGATTCGAGGCTAAACAGGGGGTTTCTTACCTACAATGAGCAGTTCTTC	CASSQDSRLNRGFLTYNEQFF
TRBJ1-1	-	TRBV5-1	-	TGCGCCAGCAGCTTGGTTGGCAGGGTAAGCCTGAACACTGAAGCTTTCTTT	CASSLVGRVSLNTEAFF
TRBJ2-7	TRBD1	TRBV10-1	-	TGCGCCAGCAGTGAGTCATTACCGACAGGGACCTACGAGCAGTACTTC	CASSESLPTGTYEQYF
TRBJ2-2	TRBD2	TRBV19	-	TGTGCCAGTAGTATAGGGCCGGGACTAAACTTCTATAACACCGGGGAGCTGTTTTTT	CASSIGPGLNFYNTGELFF
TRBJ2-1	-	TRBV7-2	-	TGTGCCAGCAGCTTCGAAATTATCCACAATGAGCAGTTCTTC	CASSFEIIHNEQFF
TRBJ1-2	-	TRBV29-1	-	TGCAGCGCCGGGACCGAGATTCTTTATGGCTACACCTTC	CSAGTEILYGYTF
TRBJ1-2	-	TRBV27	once	TGTGCCAGCAGTTTTGGGGGGGTGGGCTACACCTTC	CASSFGGVGYTF
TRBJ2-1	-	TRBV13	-	TGTGCCAGCAGCCCCCGGACTGGGACCTACAATGAGCAGTTCTTC	CASSPRTGTYNEQFF
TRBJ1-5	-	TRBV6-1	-	TGTGCCGAGGGGGACCCCGCCCGGCCCCAGCATTTT	CAEGDPARPQHF
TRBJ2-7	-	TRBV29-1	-	TGCAGCGTCGCACCCCCAAACCGCCGGGGTCCTAGGGGTACCTACGAGCAGTACTTC	CSVAPPNRRGPRGTYEQYF
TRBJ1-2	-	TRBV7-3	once	TGTGCCAGCAGCTTAACGGCGCGGCAGGGGCTTCCGACGGGCTATGGCTACACCTTC	CASSLTARQGLPTGYGYTF
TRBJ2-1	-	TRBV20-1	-	TGCAGTGCTGGCAGGAATAATGAGCAGTTCTTC	CSAGRNNEQFF
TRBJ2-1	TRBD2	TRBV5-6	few	TGTGCCAGCAGCTTGCGAGGAATAGCGGGAGTTCGCGAGCAGTTCTTC	CASSLRGIAGVREQFF
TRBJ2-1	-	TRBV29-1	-	TGCAGCGTTGAAGGTTCATTTCGAGCGGGCGATACCGCACTTGGGTTTAACGATGAGCAGTTCTTC	CSVEGSFRAGDTALGFNDEQFF
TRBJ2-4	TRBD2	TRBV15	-	TGTGCCACCAGCAGAGTTCAGCGGGGGAGGCGGATTCAGTACTTC	CATSRVQRGRRIQYF
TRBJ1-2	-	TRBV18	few	TGTGCCAGCTCACGTGTAGATGGCTACACCTTC	CASSRVDGYTF
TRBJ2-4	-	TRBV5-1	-	TGCGCCAGCAGTCGGACAGAAAACATTCAGTACTTC	CASSRTENIQYF
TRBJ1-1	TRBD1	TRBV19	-	TGTGCCAGTAGTCCGGACAGGGGCGCTGAAGCTTTCTTT	CASSPDRGAEAFF
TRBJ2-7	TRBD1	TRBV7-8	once	TGTGCCAGCAGCTTAGTTTGGGGGGACAGGGGAACCCACGAGCAGTACTTC	CASSLVWGDRGTHEQYF
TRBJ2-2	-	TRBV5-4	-	TGTGCCAGCAGCCTCGACCCTTCGAACACCGGGGAGCTGTTTTTT	CASSLDPSNTGELFF
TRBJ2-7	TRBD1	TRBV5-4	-	TGTGCCGTCAAAATCTTAGGGGGCGCTGACGAGCAGTACTTC	CAVKILGGADEQYF
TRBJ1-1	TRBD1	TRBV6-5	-	TGTGCCAGCAGTGCCCGGGGACAGAACTACACTGAAGCTTTCTTT	CASSARGQNYTEAFF
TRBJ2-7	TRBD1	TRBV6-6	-	TGTGCCAGCCTTGGCAGGGGGCTGAGTTACGAGCAGTACTTC	CASLGRGLSYEQYF
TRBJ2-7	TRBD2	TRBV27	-	TGTGCCAGCAGTTTAAGTCTAGCGGGAGGGTCCTACGAGCAGTACTTC	CASSLSLAGGSYEQYF
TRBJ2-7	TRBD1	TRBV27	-	TGTGCCAGCAGTTTATGGGTACAGGGGCCCTCCTACGAGCAGTACTTC	CASSLWVQGPSYEQYF
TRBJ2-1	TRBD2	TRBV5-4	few	TGTGCCAGCAGCCACGGGGAGCGGGGTTACAATGAGCAGTTCTTC	CASSHGERGYNEQFF
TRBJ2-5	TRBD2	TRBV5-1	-	TGCGCCAGCAGCCCGGGGACTAGCGGGAGGATCCAAGAGACCCAGTACTTC	CASSPGTSGRIQETQYF